The clone carrying this T cell receptor (beta chain) turned up a few times. Time point: patch test 3, about 24 weeks after DPC sensitization. As to treatment: therapeutic diphenylcyclopropenone sensitization with weekly scalp DPC. Sequencing started from total RNA isolated from unfractionated whole blood. CDR3 size: 15 residues. J was trimmed by 9 bases and V by 0 bases; bases with no gene match: 8. CDR1 is SGDLS, CDR2 YYNGEE, per germline. The data stem from a study of human T cells and chemical hapten exposure. On the study more broadly: Epicutaneous patch tests delivered 0.01% DPC to the upper back, with evaluation at 6 days. TCR yields per sample varied mostly from small pooled library volume differences.

The library tagged each cDNA molecule with unique molecular identifiers. TCRdb reprocessed the RACE reads via MiXCR and lists one record per CDR3 protein. The repertoire holds 210,000 or so distinct CDR3 sequences, with approximately 26% as singletons. This sample comprised whole blood, obtained in connection with sensitization to the hapten diphenylcyclopropenone (DPC). The rearrangement joins TRBV9 to TRBJ2-1; TRBD2 matches at 8 bases. The TCR sequence derives from a woman aged 40 to 55 with alopecia areata. Some clones in this sample may be carry-over from other donors' samples. The CDR3 bases are TGTGCCAGCAGCGTAGACGGGGGGGCCTCTTTTGAGCAGTTCTTC. It codes for CASSVDGGASFEQFF.